What follows is one T cell receptor (beta chain) and its context. This clone was picked up a small number of times. Its antigen has not been determined. Per-nucleotide qualities are absent, and no much larger clonotype sits a single base away. The High Capacity cDNA Reverse Transcription Kit was used to reverse transcribe all of the isolated RNA, meaning that expressed TCRB transcripts were what got sequenced. Deep immunoSEQ sequencing was applied to naive, central memory and regulatory T cell samples, giving an average of roughly 3.5 million total reads per sample. Sorted cells were lysed in RLT buffer and RNA was extracted with DNase-treated RNeasy Micro or Mini kits, depending on cell number. To prevent cross-contamination, each cell subset was processed individually, whereas patient and healthy donor samples were processed jointly. The immunoSEQ multiplex PCR was used to amplify TCRB sequences from cDNA, generating 87-bp fragments that spanned the CDR3 region. The amplicons were sequenced using the Illumina HiSeq platform. Per the original workflow: Synthetic template baselines were used to correct PCR bias computationally, reads within Hamming distance 2 were collapsed together, and singletons that could not be merged were discarded. Reads were aligned against IMGT to assign V, D and J genes, CDR3 length and insertions or deletions at six rearrangement sites. Within each subset, clonotype counts were normalized to sorted cell number, and only after that were true diversity and Gini coefficients computed with the tcR R package. Repertoire sharing was quantified using the overlap coefficient calculated on TCRB nucleotide sequences. As a proxy for the pre-selection repertoire, out-of-frame TCRB sequences from naive cells were analyzed. TCRdb mirrors the immuneACCESS table, restricted to in-frame sequences. Some clones are absent from its copies; in checked studies, under half trace to an unresolved V gene, and the reason for the others is unknown. The DNA gave D and trimming, while V, J and clone size come from that table. The sample data list roughly 350,000 clones, and roughly 9.6% of these were observed just once. More than 0.015% of the sample comes from the top ten.

Trimmed from V: 1 base; trimmed from J: 6 bases; junction bases lacking a gene match: 13. The CDR3 covers 17 residues, taking in both the cysteine and the phenylalanine. The retained sequence is limited to the CDR3, 51 bases, with the frame set at the first base. CDR1 and CDR2 were assigned from the germline V gene as SGDLS and YYNGEE. Each donor gave one peripheral blood draw, approximately 100 mL on average, collected into heparinised tubes. A BD FACSAria II and a panel including CD45RO, CCR7, CD25, CD127, CD95 and CD27 were used to sort naive, central memory, regulatory and stem cell-like memory CD4+ T cells. A purity above 95% was achieved for all sorted populations. PBMCs were isolated right away by Lymphoprep density gradient centrifugation and were stained directly, without culture. So that batch effects would be minimized, each experiment stained and sorted samples in pairs, pairing one healthy donor with one patient.

The sample is drawn from a study of beta chain features in type 1 diabetes (dated by TCRdb to about 2018). A note on the overall study: Mean age, gender distribution, total cell number and subset yield were not different between patients and healthy donors. A total of roughly 110 million sorted cells were examined across all samples, and the number of cells per subset was strongly correlated with RNA yield. The study compared the TCRB repertoires of sorted circulating CD4+ T cell subsets in recently diagnosed type 1 diabetes patients with those in matched healthy donors. Regulatory and stem cell-like memory subsets were isolated from only 8 patients and about eight healthy donors, whereas naive and central memory subsets came from all 30 or so donors.

Study-wide conclusions, independent of this receptor: Because cDNA was sequenced instead of genomic DNA, highly expressing activated cells could be over-represented, though the groups showed no difference in activation or CD3 levels. Shorter templates might be favored by PCR, yet because patient and control samples were amplified and corrected together, any such skew would affect both groups equally. Naive, central memory and regulatory TCRB repertoires appeared more similar among patients than among healthy donors. Because small numbers of individuals were included in the HLA sub-analyses, any influence of HLA type on TCRB rearrangement was left unresolved. At VDJ recombination sites, type 1 diabetes patients had fewer insertions and more deleted nucleotides, which implies abnormalities in thymic rearrangement. A moderate but significant shortening of TCRB CDR3 length was observed in type 1 diabetes patients in all four CD4+ subsets.

The source material was naive CD4+ T cells from blood. The cell subset or site tag for this specimen amounts to: true naive CD4+ T cells. The TCR comes from a woman under 40 in good health. Recombination linked TRBV9 to TRBJ1-5; 7 nucleotides in the junction match TRBD1. The bases read TGTGCCAGCAGCGTATCCCGTCCGGACAGGCGAGGTCAGCCCCAGCATTTT. It encodes CASSVSRPDRRGQPQHF.